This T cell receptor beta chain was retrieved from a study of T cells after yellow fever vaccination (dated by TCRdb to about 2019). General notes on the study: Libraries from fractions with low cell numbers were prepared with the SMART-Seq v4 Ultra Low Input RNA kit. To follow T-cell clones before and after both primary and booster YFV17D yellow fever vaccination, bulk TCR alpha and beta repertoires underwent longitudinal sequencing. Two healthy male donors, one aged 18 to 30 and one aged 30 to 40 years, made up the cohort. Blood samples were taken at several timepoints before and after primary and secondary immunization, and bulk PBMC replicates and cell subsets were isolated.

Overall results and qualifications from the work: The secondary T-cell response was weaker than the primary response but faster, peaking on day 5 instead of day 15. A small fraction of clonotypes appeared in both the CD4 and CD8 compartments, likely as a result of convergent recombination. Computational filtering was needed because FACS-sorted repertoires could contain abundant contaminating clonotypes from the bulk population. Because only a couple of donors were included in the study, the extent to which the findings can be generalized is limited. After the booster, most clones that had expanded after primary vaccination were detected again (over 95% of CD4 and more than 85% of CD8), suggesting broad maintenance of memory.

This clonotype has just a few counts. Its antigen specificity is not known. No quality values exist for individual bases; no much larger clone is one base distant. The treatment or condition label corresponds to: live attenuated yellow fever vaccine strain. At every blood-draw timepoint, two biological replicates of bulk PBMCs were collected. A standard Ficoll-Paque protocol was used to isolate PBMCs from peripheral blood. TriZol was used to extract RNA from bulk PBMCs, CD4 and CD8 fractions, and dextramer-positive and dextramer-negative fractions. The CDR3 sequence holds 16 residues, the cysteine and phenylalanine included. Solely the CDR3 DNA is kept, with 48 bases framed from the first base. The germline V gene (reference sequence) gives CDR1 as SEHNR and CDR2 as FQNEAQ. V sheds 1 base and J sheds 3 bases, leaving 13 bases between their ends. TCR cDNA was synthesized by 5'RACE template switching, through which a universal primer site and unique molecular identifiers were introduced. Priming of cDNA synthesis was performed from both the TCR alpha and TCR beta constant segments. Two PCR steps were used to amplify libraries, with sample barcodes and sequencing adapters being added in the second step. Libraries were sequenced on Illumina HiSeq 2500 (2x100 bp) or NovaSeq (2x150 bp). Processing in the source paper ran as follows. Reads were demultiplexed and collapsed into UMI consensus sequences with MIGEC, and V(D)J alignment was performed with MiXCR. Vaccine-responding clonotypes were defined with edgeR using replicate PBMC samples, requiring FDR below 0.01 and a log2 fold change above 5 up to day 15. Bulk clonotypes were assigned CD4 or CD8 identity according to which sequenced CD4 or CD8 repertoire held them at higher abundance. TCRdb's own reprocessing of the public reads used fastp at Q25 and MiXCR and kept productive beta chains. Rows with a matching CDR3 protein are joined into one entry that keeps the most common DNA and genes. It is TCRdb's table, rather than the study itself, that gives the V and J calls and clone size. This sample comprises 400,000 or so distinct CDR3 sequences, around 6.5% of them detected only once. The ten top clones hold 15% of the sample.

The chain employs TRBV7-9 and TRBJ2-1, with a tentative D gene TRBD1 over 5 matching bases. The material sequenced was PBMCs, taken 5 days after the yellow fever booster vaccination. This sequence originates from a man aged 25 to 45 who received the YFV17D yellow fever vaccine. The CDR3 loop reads CASSLEAGQNYNEQFF. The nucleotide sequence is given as TGTGCCAGCAGCTTAGAAGCCGGACAAAACTACAATGAGCAGTTCTTC.